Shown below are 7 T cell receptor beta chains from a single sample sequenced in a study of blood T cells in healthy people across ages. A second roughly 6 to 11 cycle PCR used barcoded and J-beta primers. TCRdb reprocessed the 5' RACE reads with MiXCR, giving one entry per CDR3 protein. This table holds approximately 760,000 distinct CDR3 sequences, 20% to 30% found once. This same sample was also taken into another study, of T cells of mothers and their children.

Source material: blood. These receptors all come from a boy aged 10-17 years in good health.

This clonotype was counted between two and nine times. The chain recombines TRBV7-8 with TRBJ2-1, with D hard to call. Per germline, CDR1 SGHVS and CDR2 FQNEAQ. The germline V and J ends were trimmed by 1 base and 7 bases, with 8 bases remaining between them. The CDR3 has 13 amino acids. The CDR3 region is CASSLGGVNEQFF. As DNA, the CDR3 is TGTGCCAGCAGCTTAGGCGGAGTAAATGAGCAGTTCTTC.

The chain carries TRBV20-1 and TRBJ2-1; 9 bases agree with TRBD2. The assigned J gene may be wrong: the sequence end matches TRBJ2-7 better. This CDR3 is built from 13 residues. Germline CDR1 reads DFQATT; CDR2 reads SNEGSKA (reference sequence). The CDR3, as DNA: TGCAGTGCTAGTGGGACTAGCTTTTACGAGCAGTACTTC. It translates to CSASGTSFYEQYF.

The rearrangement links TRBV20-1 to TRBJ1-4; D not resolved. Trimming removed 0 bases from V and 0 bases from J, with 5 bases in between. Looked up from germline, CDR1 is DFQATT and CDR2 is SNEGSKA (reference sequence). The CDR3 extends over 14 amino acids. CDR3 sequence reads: CSAREPATNEKLFF. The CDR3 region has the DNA TGCAGTGCTAGAGAACCGGCAACTAATGAAAAACTGTTTTTT.

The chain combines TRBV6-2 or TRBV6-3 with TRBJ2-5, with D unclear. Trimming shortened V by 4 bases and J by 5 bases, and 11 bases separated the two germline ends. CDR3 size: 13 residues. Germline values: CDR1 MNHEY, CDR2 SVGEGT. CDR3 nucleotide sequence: TGTGCCAGCAGTTTCGATTGGTCGGAGACCCAGTACTTC. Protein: CASSFDWSETQYF.

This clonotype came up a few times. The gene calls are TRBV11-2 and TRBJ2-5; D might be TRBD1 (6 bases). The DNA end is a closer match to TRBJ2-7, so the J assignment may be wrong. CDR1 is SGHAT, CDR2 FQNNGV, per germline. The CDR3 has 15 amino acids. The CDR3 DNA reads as TGTGCCAGCAGCTCCATCCGGGACACCAACTACGAGCAGTACTTC. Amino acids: CASSSIRDTNYEQYF.

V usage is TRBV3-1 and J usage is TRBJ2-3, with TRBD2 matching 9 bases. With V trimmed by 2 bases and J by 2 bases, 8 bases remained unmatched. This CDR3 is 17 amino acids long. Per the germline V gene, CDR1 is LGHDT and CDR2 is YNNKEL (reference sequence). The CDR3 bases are TGTGCCAGCAGCCAATTAGAAGTAGCGGGGGCCACAGATACGCAGTATTTT. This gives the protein CASSQLEVAGATDTQYF.

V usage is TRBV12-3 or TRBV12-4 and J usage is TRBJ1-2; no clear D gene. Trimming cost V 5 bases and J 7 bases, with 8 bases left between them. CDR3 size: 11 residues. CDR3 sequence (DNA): TGTGCCAGCAGTGTCAGCGGTGGCTACACCTTC. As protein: CASSVSGGYTF.